This entry lists 32 T cell receptor beta chains sequenced from one sample in a study of T cells in Graves' hyperthyroidism and ophthalmopathy. Amplified TCR beta CDR3 regions came from RNA transcripts. The HTBI primer set was used in a first-round RT-PCR of the TCR CDR3. One entry per CDR3 protein, called by TCRdb with MiXCR from the multiplex PCR reads. The repertoire holds under 600,000 distinct CDR3 sequences, 15% to 20% seen once, with 3% to 4% in the top ten. The sequenced sample was blood. These receptor sequences come from a woman between 35 and 50 years old with Graves' ophthalmopathy.

The chain carries TRBV7-9 and TRBJ2-3; 7 bases are shared with TRBD1. The V gene's germline CDR1 is SEHNR and CDR2 FQNEAQ (reference sequence). V was clipped by 0 bases and J by 1 base; unmatched bases: 4. CDR3 length: 16 amino acids. The CDR3 DNA sequence: TGTGCCAGCAGCTTAGCGCTCGGACAGGGCACAGATACGCAGTATTTT. Its translation: CASSLALGQGTDTQYF.

Only one count was recorded for this clonotype. The chain carries TRBV2 and TRBJ2-3, with a tentative D call TRBD2 (5 bases). The V and J ends lost 6 bases and 2 bases respectively, with 6 bases between them. Germline values: CDR1 SNHLY, CDR2 FYNNEI. The CDR3 runs to 12 residues. The CDR3 DNA is TGTGCCAGCAGGCGGGTCACAGATACGCAGTATTTT. This codes for CASRRVTDTQYF.

This clonotype was seen repeatedly, ten times or more. The V call is TRBV5-8, the J call TRBJ2-3, with 9 bases aligning to TRBD1. CDR1 and CDR2 (germline): SGHTS, YDEGEE. The V segment lost 3 bases and the J segment 1 base; nucleotides outside the gene matches: 6. The CDR3 is made up of 16 amino acids. In nucleotides, the CDR3 is TGTGCCAGCAGCTCCCGCAGACAGGGGGGCACAGATACGCAGTATTTT. This gives the protein CASSSRRQGGTDTQYF.

This clonotype was observed a few times. The chain couples TRBV28 to TRBJ1-1; D is unresolved. CDR3 length: 14 amino acids. In germline, CDR1 is MDHEN, CDR2 SYDVKM. Trimming shortened V by 5 bases and J by 1 base, and 11 bases separated the two germline ends. The CDR3: CASSTGNWNTEAFF. The DNA of the CDR3 is TGTGCCAGCAGTACGGGTAACTGGAACACTGAAGCTTTCTTT.

There are a few counts of this clonotype. The CDR3 protein is CSVDIRGSTDTQYF. CDR3 coding DNA: TGCAGCGTTGATATAAGGGGAAGCACAGATACGCAGTATTTT. The V and J genes are TRBV29-1 and TRBJ2-3; TRBD1 might be the D (5 bases). Germline CDR1 reads SQVTM; CDR2 reads ANQGSEA. The V and J ends lost 3 bases and 0 bases respectively, with 10 bases between them. The CDR3 runs to 14 residues.

The table lists this clonotype with a few counts. The chain couples TRBV28 to TRBJ2-7, with D perhaps assigned TRBD1 or TRBD2 (6 bases each). V was cut by 5 bases and J by 1 base, with 15 bases left in between. CDR1 is MDHEN and CDR2 is SYDVKM in the germline V gene. CDR3 size: 15 residues. As DNA, the CDR3 is TGTGCCAGCAGTACTCACGGGGGCCCTTCCTACGAGCAGTACTTC. This sequence encodes CASSTHGGPSYEQYF.

This clonotype has only a few counts. The CDR3 region is CASSPAPRETQYF. The CDR3 bases are TGTGCCAGCTCACCAGCCCCGAGGGAGACCCAGTACTTC. The rearrangement joins TRBV18 to TRBJ2-5, with D uncertain. The V end was cut by 2 bases, the J end by 5 bases, with 9 bases between. The CDR3 runs to 13 residues. Germline V gene lookup returns CDR1 KGHSH and CDR2 LQKENI.

The sample holds many counts of this clonotype. The chain has TRBV30 and TRBJ2-1; 11 bases align to TRBD2. This CDR3 has 16 residues. Germline CDR1 GTSNPN, CDR2 SVGIG (reference sequence). V trimming: 8 bases; J trimming: 7 bases; junction bases outside the gene matches: 16. CDR3 protein: CAGLGTSGRGFNEQFF. Here the CDR3 DNA reads TGTGCCGGACTCGGGACTAGCGGAAGGGGGTTTAATGAGCAGTTCTTC. Full variable domain (missing parts from reference TRBV30 and TRBJ2-1): SQTIHQWPATLVQPVGSPLSLECTVEGTSNPNLYWYRQAAGRGLQLLFYSVGIGQISSEVPQNLSASRPQDRQFILSSKKLLLSDSGFYLCAGLGTSGRGFNEQFFGPGTRLTVL.

This clonotype was seen once. The rearrangement joins TRBV4-1 to TRBJ2-6; D is possibly TRBD1 (5 bases). CDR1 and CDR2 from the germline V gene are MGHRA and YSYEKL. The CDR3 runs 14 residues. Deletions cut 3 bases from V and 6 bases from J, with 9 bases between. The CDR3 loop reads CASSHQGKANVLTF. In DNA, the CDR3 is TGCGCCAGCAGCCACCAGGGTAAGGCCAACGTCCTGACTTTC.

This clonotype was observed many times. The rearrangement joins TRBV20-1 to TRBJ1-1; 7 bases line up with TRBD1. V was pared by 7 bases and J by 1 base, with 9 bases of the junction left unmatched. The CDR3 totals 14 residues. Germline V gene data show CDR1 as DFQATT and CDR2 as SNEGSKA (reference sequence). CDR3 DNA: TGCAGTGTGCGGGACAGCACTCCGAACACTGAAGCTTTCTTT. It codes for CSVRDSTPNTEAFF.

The rearrangement uses TRBV7-9 and TRBJ2-4; D is uncertain. The germline gives CDR1 SEHNR, CDR2 FQNEAQ (reference sequence). This CDR3 region has 15 residues. V lost 5 bases and J 5 bases, leaving 16 bases between the germline ends. DNA for the CDR3: TGTGCCAGCAGCCAAGATGGGCAGCCAGAAAACATTCAGTACTTC. The encoded protein is CASSQDGQPENIQYF.

A note on this clonotype: The junction departs from the called germline gene at one end, perhaps through a read error. This CDR3 reads CAGSEEGGSSNTGELFF. The DNA for the CDR3 is TGTGCCGGCAGTGAAGAGGGGGGCAGCTCGAACACCGGGGAGCTGTTTTTT. The chain employs TRBV2 and TRBJ2-2; TRBD1 or TRBD2 may be the D gene (6 bases each). This CDR3 region has 17 residues. Germline V gene sequence: CDR1 SNHLY, CDR2 FYNNEI. Full variable domain (missing parts from reference TRBV2 and TRBJ2-2): EPEVTQTPSHQVTQMGQEVILRCVPISNHLYFYWYRQILGQKVEFLVSFYNNEISEKSEIFDDQFSVERPDGSNFTLKIRSTKLEDSAMYFCAGSEEGGSSNTGELFFGEGSRLTVL.

This clonotype showed up many times. The J gene is TRBJ2-1, the V gene TRBV7-2, with D hard to call. There are 19 residues in the CDR3. Per germline, CDR1 SGHTA and CDR2 FQGNSA. V was cut by 2 bases and J by 0 bases, with 20 bases left in between. Here the CDR3 reads CASSLRTRSSLGSYNEQFF. In nucleotides, the CDR3 is TGTGCCAGCAGCTTAAGAACGAGGTCCTCCCTTGGCTCCTACAATGAGCAGTTCTTC. The variable domain in full, completed from reference TRBV7-2 and TRBJ2-1, reads GAGVSQSPSNKVTEKGKDVELRCDPISGHTALYWYRQSLGQGLEFLIYFQGNSAPDKSGLPSDRFSAERTGGSVSTLTIQRTQQEDSAVYLCASSLRTRSSLGSYNEQFFGPGTRLTVL.

The chain carries TRBV9 and TRBJ2-1; 7 nucleotides match TRBD2. V gave up 6 bases and J gave up 3 bases; unmatched junction bases: 6. The CDR3 is 14 amino acids. Germline CDR1 and CDR2: SGDLS and YYNGEE. As DNA, the CDR3 is TGTGCCAGCACCCCCGGACTAGTCTACAATGAGCAGTTCTTC. It is translated as CASTPGLVYNEQFF.

The sample holds a few counts of this clonotype. The chain is built from TRBV9 and TRBJ1-3; D perhaps matches TRBD1 (5 bases). The V end lost 2 bases, the J end lost 0 bases, and 15 bases lay between the germline ends. The V gene's germline CDR1 is SGDLS and CDR2 YYNGEE. The CDR3 totals 17 residues. The CDR3 nucleotides read TGTGCCAGCAGCGTGGGGGGACGGCCAGACTCTGGAAACACCATATATTTT. This translates into CASSVGGRPDSGNTIYF.

This clonotype was seen many times. The chain combines TRBV11-2 with TRBJ2-3; the D is unclear. Germline V lookup: CDR1 SGHAT, CDR2 FQNNGV. This CDR3 is 12 amino acids long. With 5 bases removed from V and 6 bases from J, the gap between germline ends came to 9 bases. DNA of the CDR3: TGTGCCAGCAGCCCGCCCGCGGATACGCAGTATTTT. This encodes CASSPPADTQYF. The full variable domain, completed using reference TRBV11-2 and TRBJ2-3, is EAGVAQSPRYKIIEKRQSVAFWCNPISGHATLYWYQQILGQGPKLLIQFQNNGVVDDSQLPKDRFSAERLKGVDSTLKIQPAKLEDSAVYLCASSPPADTQYFGPGTRLTVL.

The count of this clonotype is one. Its ends do not fully match the called genes, so a read error is possible. The chain is built from TRBV11-2 and TRBJ2-5; 10 bases are a match to TRBD1. This CDR3 spans 13 amino acids. Germline V lookup: CDR1 SGHAT, CDR2 FQNNGV. The CDR3 protein is CAGSPDRGETQYF. The CDR3 DNA is TGTGCCGGCAGCCCGGACAGGGGGGAGACCCAGTACTTC.

This clonotype appeared a few times. The DNA for the CDR3 is TGTGCCAGCAGCGACCCCGGGACTAAACTCACCGGGGAGCTGTTTTTT. This gives the protein CASSDPGTKLTGELFF. The chain combines TRBV7-9 with TRBJ2-2; TRBD2 agrees at 7 bases. The CDR3 runs to 16 residues. Germline CDR1 reads SEHNR; CDR2 reads FQNEAQ (reference sequence). Unmatched junction bases numbered 10, after V lost 5 bases and J lost 4 bases. The full variable domain, in which reference TRBV7-9 and TRBJ2-2 provide the parts outside the CDR3, is DTGVSQNPRHKITKRGQNVTFRCDPISEHNRLYWYRQTLGQGPEFLTYFQNEAQLEKSRLLSDRFSAERPKGSFSTLEIQRTEQGDSAMYLCASSDPGTKLTGELFFGEGSRLTVL.

This clonotype has more than one count but fewer than ten. The chain recombines TRBV11-2 with TRBJ1-1; D call uncertain. Germline CDR1 is SGHAT and CDR2 is FQNNGV. The CDR3 covers 14 residues. Trimming left V 6 bases short and J 3 bases short, with 14 bases between. The CDR3, as DNA: TGTGCCAGCAGGCCCCCACATGCGGACACTGAAGCTTTCTTT. It specifies CASRPPHADTEAFF.

This clonotype appeared many times. CDR3 amino acids: CASSNRGDNTEAFF. CDR3 nucleotide sequence: TGTGCCAGCTCCAACAGGGGCGATAACACTGAAGCTTTCTTT. The chain links TRBV18 to TRBJ1-1, with 7 bases matching TRBD1. The germline gives CDR1 KGHSH, CDR2 LQKENI. This CDR3 has 14 amino acids. Trimming at V came to 6 bases and at J to 2 bases, leaving 6 bases not matched to a gene.

The gene calls are TRBV20-1 and TRBJ1-1; D is unclear. Germline values: CDR1 DFQATT, CDR2 SNEGSKA (reference sequence). V dropped 5 bases and J dropped 11 bases, with 18 bases sitting between them. The CDR3 contains 12 residues. The CDR3 region is CSAPLDPLVAFF. The CDR3 DNA reads TGCAGTGCTCCGCTTGACCCCCTCGTCGCTTTCTTT.

This clonotype was seen many times. This sequence joins TRBV30 and TRBJ2-1, with TRBD1 matching over 7 bases. Trimming at V came to 4 bases and at J to 8 bases, leaving 2 bases not matched to a gene. This CDR3 spans 11 amino acids. Per germline, CDR1 GTSNPN and CDR2 SVGIG (reference sequence). The chain's CDR3 is CAWNRGDEQFF. CDR3 nucleotides: TGTGCCTGGAACAGGGGCGATGAGCAGTTCTTC.

This clonotype showed up just a few times. V and J are TRBV6-1 and TRBJ2-3, with TRBD2 identical over 16 bases. Germline lookup yields CDR1 MNHNS and CDR2 SASEGT. This CDR3 is 17 amino acids long. The ends lost 8 bases at V and 3 bases at J; junction bases unmatched: 8. Here the CDR3 reads CASPGTSGGAGTDTQYF. Here the CDR3 DNA reads TGTGCCAGCCCAGGGACTAGCGGGGGGGCCGGGACAGATACGCAGTATTTT.

The sample holds many counts of this clonotype. This chain links TRBV14 with TRBJ2-3; tentatively, D is TRBD2 (6 bases). With 2 bases removed from V and 6 bases from J, the gap between germline ends came to 18 bases. The CDR3 totals 16 residues. Germline CDR1 reads SGHDN; CDR2 reads FVKESK. In DNA, the CDR3 is TGTGCCAGCAGCCAATACGGTGTCGGGAGCTCGGATACGCAGTATTTT. Translated: CASSQYGVGSSDTQYF.

This clonotype was seen ten or more times. This chain links TRBV20-1 with TRBJ2-7; no firm D call. The length of the CDR3 is 12 residues. The V gene's germline CDR1 is DFQATT and CDR2 SNEGSKA (reference sequence). V was shortened by 1 base and J by 4 bases, with 8 bases between the two germline ends. The CDR3 protein is CSARGAQYEQYF. As DNA, the CDR3 is TGCAGTGCTAGAGGTGCACAATACGAGCAGTACTTC.

This clonotype has more than one count but fewer than ten. The V gene is TRBV27, the J gene TRBJ2-5, with D hard to call. Germline V CDR1 and CDR2: MNHEY, SMNVEV (reference sequence). V was trimmed by 5 bases and J by 1 base, leaving 14 bases between them. The CDR3 is 15 amino acids. The CDR3 loop is CASSPLWQVQETQYF. The CDR3 DNA sequence: TGTGCCAGCAGTCCCCTGTGGCAGGTCCAAGAGACCCAGTACTTC.

V usage is TRBV20-1 and J usage is TRBJ2-2, with 12 bases matching TRBD2. The CDR3 is 15 amino acids. The junction had 2 bases not matched to a gene; V was cut back by 5 bases and J by 1 base. Germline CDR1 reads DFQATT; CDR2 reads SNEGSKA (reference sequence). The CDR3 sequence is CSAGLAGKNTGELFF. The CDR3 DNA reads TGCAGTGCTGGACTAGCGGGGAAGAACACCGGGGAGCTGTTTTTT.

The V and J genes are TRBV3-1 and TRBJ2-2, with 8 bases that match TRBD2. Germline V lookup: CDR1 LGHDT, CDR2 YNNKEL (reference sequence). The CDR3 length is 15 residues. Trimming at V came to 4 bases and at J to 5 bases, leaving 6 bases not matched to a gene. The CDR3 spells CASSRGAGVTGELFF. DNA of the CDR3: TGTGCCAGCAGCCGGGGAGCGGGAGTAACCGGGGAGCTGTTTTTT.

In its sample, this clonotype was seen many times. The rearrangement uses TRBV5-1 and TRBJ2-2; the D is unclear. Looked up from germline, CDR1 is SGHRS and CDR2 is YFSETQ. The length of the CDR3 is 16 residues. Between the trimmed V and J ends, which lost 4 bases and 1 base, there was a span of 14 bases. The CDR3 sequence: CASSLTRVGNTGELFF. The CDR3 coding sequence is TGCGCCAGCAGCCTTACCCGGGTGGGGAACACCGGGGAGCTGTTTTTT.

This clonotype was seen at least ten times. The CDR3 DNA reads TGTGTCAGTTGGGGGTGGGAGGCAGATACGCAGTATTTT. Translated: CVSWGWEADTQYF. This chain joins TRBV2 and TRBJ2-3; tentative D call: TRBD2 (6 bases). From germline, CDR1 is SNHLY and CDR2 FYNNEI. This CDR3 has 13 amino acids. Complete variable domain (other parts from reference TRBV2 and TRBJ2-3): EPEVTQTPSHQVTQMGQEVILRCVPISNHLYFYWYRQILGQKVEFLVSFYNNEISEKSEIFDDQFSVERPDGSNFTLKIRSTKLEDSAMYFCVSWGWEADTQYFGPGTRLTVL.

This clonotype was counted a few times. The rearrangement uses TRBV2 and TRBJ2-7; D is undetermined. Germline assignment: CDR1 SNHLY and CDR2 FYNNEI. CDR3 length: 13 amino acids. The V end was cut by 6 bases, the J end by 0 bases, with 9 bases between. Here the CDR3 reads CASSGRRSYEQYF. The CDR3 region has the DNA TGTGCCAGCAGCGGTCGACGCTCCTACGAGCAGTACTTC.

Ten or more counts support this clonotype. This chain uses TRBV2 with TRBJ2-3, with D hard to call. From germline, CDR1 is SNHLY and CDR2 FYNNEI. Deletions cut 2 bases from V and 1 base from J, with 10 bases between. CDR3 length: 15 residues. CDR3 DNA: TGTGCCAGCAGTGAAAGGCAGGCCCGCACAGATACGCAGTATTTT. The encoded protein is CASSERQARTDTQYF.